This TCR beta chain came from a study of blood T cell repertoires in COVID-19. Study-wide background: Samples came from the United States, Italy and Spain, spanning acute and convalescent COVID-19. The analysed material was cDNA or gDNA that came from T cells, B-cell-depleted T cells, or PBMCs.

The authors' processing: Amplifying reference gene primers gave estimates of nucleated cell counts. The data were produced by immunoSEQ multiplex PCR, yet TCRdb's version contains in-frame clones alone and is incomplete. D and trimming were read from the DNA, whereas the V and J calls and clone size are those reported in that table. Altogether approximately 300,000 clones are present, roughly 90% being singletons, with the ten largest covering about 6.8%. The sequenced material came from peripheral blood. The origin of this receptor is a man younger than 35 who had recovered from COVID-19.

As DNA, the CDR3 is TGTGCCAGCAGAGACAGGGGGCCCGAGCAGTACTTC. It specifies CASRDRGPEQYF. This chain uses TRBV7-9 with TRBJ2-7; 10 nucleotides match TRBD1. Germline values: CDR1 SEHNR, CDR2 FQNEAQ (reference sequence). This CDR3 spans 12 amino acids. Unmatched junction bases numbered 2, after V lost 6 bases and J lost 6 bases.